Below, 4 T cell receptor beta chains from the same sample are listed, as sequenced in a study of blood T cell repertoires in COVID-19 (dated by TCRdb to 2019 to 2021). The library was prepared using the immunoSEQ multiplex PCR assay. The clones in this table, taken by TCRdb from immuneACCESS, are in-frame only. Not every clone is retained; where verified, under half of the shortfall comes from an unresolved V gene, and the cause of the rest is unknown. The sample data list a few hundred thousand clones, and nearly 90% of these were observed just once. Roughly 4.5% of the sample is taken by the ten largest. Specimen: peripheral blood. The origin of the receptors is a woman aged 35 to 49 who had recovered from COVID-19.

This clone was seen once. CDR3 in amino acids: CAISPVASPADTQYF. The CDR3 bases are TGTGCCATCAGTCCCGTAGCGTCCCCCGCAGATACGCAGTATTTT. The J gene is TRBJ2-3, the V gene TRBV10-3; the D gene is possibly TRBD2 (5 bases). Between the trimmed V and J ends, which lost 5 bases and 4 bases, there was a span of 16 bases. Germline V CDR1 and CDR2: ENHRY, SYGVKD. The CDR3 contains 15 residues.

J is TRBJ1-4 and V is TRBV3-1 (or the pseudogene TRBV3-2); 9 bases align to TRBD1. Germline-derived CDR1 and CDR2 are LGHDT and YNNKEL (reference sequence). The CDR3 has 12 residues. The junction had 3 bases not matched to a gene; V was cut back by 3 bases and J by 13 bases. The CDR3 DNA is TGTGCCAGCAGCCACGGACAGGGGAGACTGTTTTTT. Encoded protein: CASSHGQGRLFF.

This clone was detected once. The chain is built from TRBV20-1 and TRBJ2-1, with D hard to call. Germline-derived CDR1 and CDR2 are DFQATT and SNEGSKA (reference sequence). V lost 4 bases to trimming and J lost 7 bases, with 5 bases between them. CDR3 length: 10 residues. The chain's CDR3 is CSATLNEQFF. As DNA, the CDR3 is TGCAGTGCTACGCTAAATGAGCAGTTCTTC.

CDR3 in DNA: TGTGCCAGTAGTATCACGGGTGGAAAGACCCAGTACTTC. Translated, it gives CASSITGGKTQYF. The genes are TRBV19 and TRBJ2-5; D is unresolved. The CDR3 has 13 amino acids. The germline gives CDR1 LNHDA, CDR2 SQIVND (reference sequence). V dropped 3 bases and J dropped 6 bases, with 11 bases sitting between them.